The 17 T cell receptor beta chains given below trace back to one sample, sequenced in a study. TCRdb used MiXCR to reprocess the RT-PCR reads, holding one entry per CDR3 protein. The table has hundreds of thousands of distinct CDR3 sequences, approximately 15% seen once. Specimen: memory CD4+ T cells from blood. The receptors stem from a female donor in good health, serving as a healthy control.

This clonotype was recorded a few times. The chain links TRBV7-2 to TRBJ2-1; no reliable D call. Trimming took off 5 bases at V and 0 bases at J, with 20 bases between the two ends. From germline, CDR1 is SGHTA and CDR2 FQGNSA. The CDR3 spans 18 residues. The CDR3 region has the DNA TGTGCCAGCAGCCTATACCCCCCCCAGACGGGCTCCTACAATGAGCAGTTCTTC. Translating it yields CASSLYPPQTGSYNEQFF. The variable domain in full, completed from reference TRBV7-2 and TRBJ2-1, reads GAGVSQSPSNKVTEKGKDVELRCDPISGHTALYWYRQSLGQGLEFLIYFQGNSAPDKSGLPSDRFSAERTGGSVSTLTIQRTQQEDSAVYLCASSLYPPQTGSYNEQFFGPGTRLTVL.

CDR3 in amino acids: CSAPRSPNQPQHF. Here the CDR3 DNA reads TGCAGTGCCCCGCGTAGTCCAAATCAGCCCCAGCATTTT. The gene calls are TRBV20-1 and TRBJ1-5; D remains ambiguous. Germline CDR1 DFQATT, CDR2 SNEGSKA (reference sequence). CDR3 length: 13 residues. V lost 6 bases, J lost 4 bases, and 13 bases lay in between.

J is TRBJ1-5 and V is TRBV5-1, with D unresolved. The CDR3 consists of 13 residues. Per germline, CDR1 SGHRS and CDR2 YFSETQ. Trimming took off 1 base at V and 7 bases at J, with 9 bases between the two ends. CDR3 in amino acids: CASSLTTEQPQHF. The DNA of the CDR3 is TGCGCCAGCAGCTTGACGACCGAGCAGCCCCAGCATTTT. The variable domain in full, completed from reference TRBV5-1 and TRBJ1-5, reads KAGVTQTPRYLIKTRGQQVTLSCSPISGHRSVSWYQQTPGQGLQFLFEYFSETQRNKGNFPGRFSGRQFSNSRSEMNVSTLELGDSALYLCASSLTTEQPQHFGDGTRLSIL.

This clonotype has just a few counts. The rearrangement uses TRBV4-3 and TRBJ1-5; D is uncertain. Deletions cut 4 bases from V and 5 bases from J, with 9 bases between. From germline, CDR1 is LGHNA and CDR2 YSLEER. The CDR3 is 13 amino acids. CDR3 nucleotides: TGCGCCAGCAGCCTGACGTACTATCAGCCCCAGCATTTT. Protein product: CASSLTYYQPQHF.

This clonotype appeared a few times. The chain recombines TRBV20-1 with TRBJ2-7, with D unclear. The germline V gene encodes CDR1 DFQATT and CDR2 SNEGSKA (reference sequence). Trimming pared 0 bases from V and 7 bases from J, leaving 16 bases between. The length of the CDR3 is 14 residues. CDR3 protein: CSARDSGSLGEQYF. CDR3 sequence (DNA): TGCAGTGCTAGAGATTCCGGCAGCCTTGGGGAGCAGTACTTC.

This clonotype appeared a few times. This sequence joins TRBV9 and TRBJ2-1, with TRBD1 matching 8 bases. This CDR3 is built from 15 residues. V gave up 3 bases and J gave up 1 base; unmatched junction bases: 3. CDR1 is SGDLS and CDR2 is YYNGEE in the germline V gene. DNA of the CDR3: TGTGCCAGCAGCGGAAGACAGGGGTCCTACAATGAGCAGTTCTTC. Protein sequence: CASSGRQGSYNEQFF. The full variable domain, rest sourced from reference TRBV9 and TRBJ2-1, is DSGVTQTPKHLITATGQRVTLRCSPRSGDLSVYWYQQSLDQGLQFLIQYYNGEERAKGNILERFSAQQFPDLHSELNLSSLELGDSALYFCASSGRQGSYNEQFFGPGTRLTVL.

This clonotype has ten or more counts. The chain is built from TRBV7-9 and TRBJ2-7, with unresolved D. The CDR3 has 15 residues. V lost 5 bases and J lost 7, with 21 bases in between. CDR1 and CDR2 (germline): SEHNR, FQNEAQ (reference sequence). The CDR3 sequence: CASSVEDPKFGEQYF. Here the CDR3 DNA reads TGTGCCAGCAGCGTCGAGGATCCGAAATTTGGGGAGCAGTACTTC.

The chain uses TRBV6-5 and TRBJ1-2; D remains unclear. Germline V gene data show CDR1 as MNHEY and CDR2 as SVGAGI. V lost 0 bases to trimming and J lost 8 bases, with 10 bases between them. The CDR3 contains 13 residues. This CDR3 reads CASSYSGSGGYTF. CDR3 in DNA: TGTGCCAGCAGTTACTCAGGCTCCGGGGGCTACACCTTC.

This clonotype was detected only a few times. The chain is built from TRBV15 and TRBJ2-1, with 10 bases aligning to TRBD2. CDR1 and CDR2 (germline): LNHNV, YYDKDF (reference sequence). After removal of 8 bases from V and 3 bases from J, the junction contained 7 bases not matched to a gene. There are 15 residues in the CDR3. CDR3 DNA sequence: TGTGCCACCCAATACCTAGCGGGAGTCTACAATGAGCAGTTCTTC. Translating it yields CATQYLAGVYNEQFF.

This clonotype appeared many times. The chain carries TRBV7-9 and TRBJ2-7; 8 positions match TRBD1. The ends lost 8 bases at V and 0 bases at J; junction bases unmatched: 9. CDR3 length equals 15 residues. Germline CDR1 is SEHNR and CDR2 is FQNEAQ (reference sequence). The CDR3 coding sequence is TGTGCCAGCGTCCCTAACAGGGGGAACTCCTACGAGCAGTACTTC. It yields the protein CASVPNRGNSYEQYF.

This clonotype has a count of ten or more. The chain couples TRBV20-1 to TRBJ2-7; D is possibly TRBD2 (7 bases). The CDR3 is 16 amino acids. Between the trimmed V and J ends, which lost 3 bases and 2 bases, there was a span of 20 bases. CDR1 is DFQATT, CDR2 SNEGSKA, per germline (reference sequence). CDR3 sequence: CSASIFGGGAAYEQYF. The CDR3 nucleotides are TGCAGTGCTAGTATATTTGGGGGGGGCGCTGCCTACGAGCAGTACTTC.

The V and J genes are TRBV3-1 and TRBJ2-7; TRBD1 aligns across 8 bases. This CDR3 is built from 17 residues. The germline gives CDR1 LGHDT, CDR2 YNNKEL (reference sequence). With 0 bases clipped from V and 4 bases from J, the junction kept 11 bases outside the gene matches. In nucleotides, the CDR3 is TGTGCCAGCAGCCAAGATCCGAGGAGGACAGGGAGATACGAGCAGTACTTC. It yields the protein CASSQDPRRTGRYEQYF.

The CDR3 loop is CASTRATGRTDTQYF. The CDR3, as DNA: TGTGCCAGCACCCGAGCCACGGGACGCACAGATACGCAGTATTTT. The chain joins TRBV6-1 to TRBJ2-3, with D perhaps given as TRBD1 or TRBD2 (5 bases each). Germline V gives CDR1 MNHNS, CDR2 SASEGT. The CDR3 is 15 amino acids. V was trimmed by 7 bases and J by 1 base, leaving 15 bases between them.

The rearrangement uses TRBV7-2 and TRBJ1-1; D unclear. CDR1 and CDR2 from the germline V gene are SGHTA and FQGNSA. The CDR3 is 16 amino acids. Trimming removed 5 bases at V and 0 bases at J, with 16 bases between. Here the CDR3 DNA reads TGTGCCAGCAGCCTCATTATGACGGGAATGAACACTGAAGCTTTCTTT. Its translation is CASSLIMTGMNTEAFF.

This clonotype turned up a few times. This sequence joins TRBV7-8 and TRBJ1-1; D remains unclear. The CDR3 totals 15 residues. Trimming cost V 5 bases and J 0 bases, with 13 bases left between them. Germline values: CDR1 SGHVS, CDR2 FQNEAQ. CDR3 in DNA: TGTGCCAGCAGCCCGATGTTGCGGGTGAACACTGAAGCTTTCTTT. Translating gives CASSPMLRVNTEAFF.

This clonotype was detected ten times or more. V gene TRBV10-3 combines with J gene TRBJ2-1; D might be TRBD1 or TRBD2, each matching 5 bases. Germline values: CDR1 ENHRY, CDR2 SYGVKD. CDR3 length equals 11 residues. Trimming pared 4 bases from V and 11 bases from J, leaving 9 bases between. The DNA for the CDR3 is TGTGCCATCAGTGCCGGGACGAAGCAGTTCTTC. This sequence encodes CAISAGTKQFF.

This clonotype came up many times. The chain joins TRBV20-1 to TRBJ2-3; the match to TRBD2 covers 9 bases. The CDR3 length is 15 residues. Germline loops: CDR1 DFQATT, CDR2 SNEGSKA (reference sequence). Trimming took 3 bases from V and 2 from J; bases not matched to a gene: 6. The CDR3 bases are TGCAGTGCTAGTATTAGCGGGAGCTTCACAGATACGCAGTATTTT. As protein: CSASISGSFTDTQYF.